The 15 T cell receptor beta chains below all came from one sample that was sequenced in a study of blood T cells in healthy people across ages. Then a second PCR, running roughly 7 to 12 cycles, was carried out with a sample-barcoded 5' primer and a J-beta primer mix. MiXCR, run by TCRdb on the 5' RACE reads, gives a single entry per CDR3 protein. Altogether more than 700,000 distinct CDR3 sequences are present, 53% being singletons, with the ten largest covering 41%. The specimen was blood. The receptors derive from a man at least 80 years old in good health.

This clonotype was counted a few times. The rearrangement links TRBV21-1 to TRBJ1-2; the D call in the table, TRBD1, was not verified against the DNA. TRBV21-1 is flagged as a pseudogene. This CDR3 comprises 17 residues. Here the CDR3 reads CASSSLGTGGLNYGYTF. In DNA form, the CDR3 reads TGTGCCAGCAGCTCACTTGGGACAGGGGGACTTAACTATGGCTACACCTTC.

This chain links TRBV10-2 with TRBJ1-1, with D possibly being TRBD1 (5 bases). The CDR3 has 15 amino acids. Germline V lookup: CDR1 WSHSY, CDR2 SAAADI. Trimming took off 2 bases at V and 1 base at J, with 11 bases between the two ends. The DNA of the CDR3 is TGCGCCAGCAGTGAGCCGGGACGGGAGAACACTGAAGCTTTCTTT. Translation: CASSEPGRENTEAFF.

The CDR3 is CASSDGTGINEQFF. CDR3 bases: TGTGCCAGCAGTGACGGTACAGGGATAAATGAGCAGTTCTTC. The chain combines TRBV2 with TRBJ2-1; weak D call: TRBD1 (6 bases). V was cut by 3 bases and J by 7 bases, with 13 bases left in between. This CDR3 spans 14 amino acids. The germline V gene encodes CDR1 SNHLY and CDR2 FYNNEI.

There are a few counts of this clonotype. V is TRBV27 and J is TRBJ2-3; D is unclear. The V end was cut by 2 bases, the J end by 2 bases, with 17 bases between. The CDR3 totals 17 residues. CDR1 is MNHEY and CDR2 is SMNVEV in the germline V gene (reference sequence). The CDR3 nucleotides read TGTGCCAGCAGTTTAGAATGGGTCCCCACCCCCACAGATACGCAGTATTTT. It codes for CASSLEWVPTPTDTQYF.

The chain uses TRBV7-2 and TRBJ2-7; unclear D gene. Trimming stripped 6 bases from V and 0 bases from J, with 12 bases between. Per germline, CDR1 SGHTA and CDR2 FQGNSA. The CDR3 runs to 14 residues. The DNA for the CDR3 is TGTGCCAGCAGTCGAGAGGCCTACTCCTACGAGCAGTACTTC. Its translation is CASSREAYSYEQYF.

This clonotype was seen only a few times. The CDR3 region is CASSLATGQGSNEQFF. CDR3 nucleotide sequence: TGTGCCAGCAGCTTAGCGACGGGACAGGGATCAAATGAGCAGTTCTTC. V and J are TRBV7-9 and TRBJ2-1, with 9 bases that match TRBD1. Germline V gives CDR1 SEHNR, CDR2 FQNEAQ (reference sequence). The V and J ends lost 0 bases and 7 bases, in that order; junction bases with no gene match: 7. The CDR3 is 16 amino acids.

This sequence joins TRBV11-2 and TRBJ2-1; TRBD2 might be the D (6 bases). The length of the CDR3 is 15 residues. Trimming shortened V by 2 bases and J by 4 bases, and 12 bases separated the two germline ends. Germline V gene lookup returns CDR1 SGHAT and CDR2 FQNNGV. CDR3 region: CASSLPGLRYNEQFF. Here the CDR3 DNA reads TGTGCCAGCAGCTTACCGGGACTGAGGTACAATGAGCAGTTCTTC. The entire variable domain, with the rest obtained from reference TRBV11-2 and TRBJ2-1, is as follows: EAGVAQSPRYKIIEKRQSVAFWCNPISGHATLYWYQQILGQGPKLLIQFQNNGVVDDSQLPKDRFSAERLKGVDSTLKIQPAKLEDSAVYLCASSLPGLRYNEQFFGPGTRLTVL.

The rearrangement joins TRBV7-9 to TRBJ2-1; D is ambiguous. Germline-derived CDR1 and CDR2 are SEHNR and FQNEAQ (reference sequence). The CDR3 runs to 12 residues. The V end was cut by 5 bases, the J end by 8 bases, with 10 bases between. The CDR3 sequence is CASSQAWHEQFF. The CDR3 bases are TGTGCCAGCAGCCAAGCGTGGCATGAGCAGTTCTTC.

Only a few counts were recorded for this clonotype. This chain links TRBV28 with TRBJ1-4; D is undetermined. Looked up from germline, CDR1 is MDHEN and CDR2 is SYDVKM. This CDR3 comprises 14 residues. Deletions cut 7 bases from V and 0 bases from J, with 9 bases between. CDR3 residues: CASNGLSTNEKLFF. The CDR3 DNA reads TGTGCCAGCAATGGGCTATCAACTAATGAAAAACTGTTTTTT.

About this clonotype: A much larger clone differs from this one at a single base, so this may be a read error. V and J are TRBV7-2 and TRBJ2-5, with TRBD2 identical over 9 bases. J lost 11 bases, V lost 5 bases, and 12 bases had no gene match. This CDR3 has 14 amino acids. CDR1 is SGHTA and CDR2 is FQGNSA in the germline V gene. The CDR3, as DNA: TGTGCCAGCAGCGAGGGACTAGCCTACAATGAGCAGTACTTC. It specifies CASSEGLAYNEQYF.

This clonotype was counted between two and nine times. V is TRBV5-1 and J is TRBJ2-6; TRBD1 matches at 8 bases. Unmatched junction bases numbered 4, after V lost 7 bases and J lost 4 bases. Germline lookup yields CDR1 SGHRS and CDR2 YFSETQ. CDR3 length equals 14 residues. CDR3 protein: CASDRGSGANVLTF. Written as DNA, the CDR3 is TGCGCCAGCGACAGGGGTTCGGGGGCCAACGTCCTGACTTTC.

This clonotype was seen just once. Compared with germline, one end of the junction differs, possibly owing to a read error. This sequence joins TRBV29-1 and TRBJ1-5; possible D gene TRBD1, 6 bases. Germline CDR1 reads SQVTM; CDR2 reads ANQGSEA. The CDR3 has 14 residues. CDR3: CNVAPGQSNQPQHF. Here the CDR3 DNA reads TGCAACGTTGCCCCAGGACAGAGCAATCAGCCCCAGCATTTT.

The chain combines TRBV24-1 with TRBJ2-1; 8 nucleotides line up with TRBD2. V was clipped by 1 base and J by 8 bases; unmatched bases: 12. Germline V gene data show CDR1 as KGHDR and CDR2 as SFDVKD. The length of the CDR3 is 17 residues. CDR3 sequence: CATSDFPGSGSLDEQFF. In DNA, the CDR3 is TGTGCCACCAGTGATTTCCCCGGGAGCGGGAGTCTTGATGAGCAGTTCTTC.

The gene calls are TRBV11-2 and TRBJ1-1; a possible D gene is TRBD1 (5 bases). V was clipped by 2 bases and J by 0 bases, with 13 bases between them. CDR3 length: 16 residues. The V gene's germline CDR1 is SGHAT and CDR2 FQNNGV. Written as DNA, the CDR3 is TGTGCCAGCAGCTTACCAACGACAGCCTTGAACACTGAAGCTTTCTTT. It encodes CASSLPTTALNTEAFF.

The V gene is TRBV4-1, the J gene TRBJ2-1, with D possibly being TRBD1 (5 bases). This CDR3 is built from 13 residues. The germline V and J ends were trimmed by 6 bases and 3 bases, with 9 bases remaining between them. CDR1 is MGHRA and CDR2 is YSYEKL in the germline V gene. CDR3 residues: CASRGLNYNEQFF. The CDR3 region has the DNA TGCGCCAGCAGGGGGCTCAACTACAATGAGCAGTTCTTC.